This T cell receptor beta chain is drawn from a study of tumor-infiltrating lymphocytes in primary liver carcinoma. The CDR3 spans 15 residues. Trimming pared 1 base from V and 1 base from J, leaving 12 bases between. Germline CDR1 DFQATT, CDR2 SNEGSKA (reference sequence). For each extraction, RNA and DNA were obtained together from approximately 20-30 mg of unsorted bulk tissue. TCR beta cDNA was prepared out of roughly 0.45 ug total RNA by means of a constant-region primer. Investigators got TCR beta libraries out of three nested multiplex PCR rounds, done with slightly modified ARM-PCR. TRBV1-TRBV30 forward primers paired with a C-beta reverse primer were used in the first two PCR rounds, which ran roughly 9 cycles each. TCRdb analysed the multiplex PCR reads with MiXCR anew, one entry per CDR3 protein. The sample consists of some 100,000 distinct CDR3 sequences, around 73% of them appearing once.

The sample consisted of liver tumor tissue from sampling region 2. Subset defined: tumor region T2, inferior pole. The V and J genes are TRBV20-1 and TRBJ2-3; unclear D gene. The sequence was collected from a woman aged 55-69 years with primary liver carcinoma and hepatitis B virus infection. The CDR3 loop is CSARAPSIRTDTQYF. The DNA for the CDR3 is TGCAGTGCTAGAGCTCCCTCAATACGCACAGATACGCAGTATTTT.